Sequencing of this TCR beta chain was carried out in a study of T cell repertoires in cytomegalovirus infection. Across the study: Use of recently identified HLA-C-restricted and well-studied HLA-B-restricted CMV epitopes was part of the study. Indicated by public TCR beta signatures were CMV infection and matching HLA type. Study results and limitations: Across the ex vivo response, the dominant clonotypes were HLA-C-restricted CMV-specific TCR beta clonotypes.

TCRdb re-called the reads with MiXCR, one entry per CDR3 protein. This sample carries around 310,000 distinct CDR3 sequences, about 28% of them seen once, and the ten largest clones take 20%. To note about this clonotype: The antigen is not known.

The ends were cut back, 10 bases at V and 3 bases at J, with 15 bases in the middle. Germline V lookup: CDR1 MNHEY, CDR2 SVGAGI. This CDR3 spans 13 amino acids. This clonotype was sampled from a human donor in good health (CMV status not recorded). Some clones in this sample may be carry-over from other donors' samples. The chain carries TRBV6-5 and TRBJ1-2; TRBD1 is a possible D gene (5 bases). Sequences were derived from cultured PBMCs, sampled from culture after CMV antigen stimulation. This chain's CDR3 is CATRAGSDYGYTF. CDR3 bases: TGTGCCACCAGGGCAGGGAGCGACTATGGCTACACCTTC.